This T cell receptor beta chain originates from a study of OX40 agonist ivuxolimab in advanced cancers. A note on the overall study: Ivuxolimab was an agonistic, fully human IgG2 monoclonal antibody directed against OX40 (CD134), a costimulatory receptor. The point of sequencing TCRbeta in the periphery was to test whether ivuxolimab changed TCR sequence diversity and drove clonal T-cell expansion. Prior anti-PD-1, anti-PD-L1 or anti-CTLA-4 therapy was permitted, and approximately 42% of dose-escalation patients had received checkpoint inhibitors. Of the approximately 50 dose-escalation patients, hepatocellular carcinoma was present in around 20, melanoma in approximately 15, renal cell carcinoma in 9 and head and neck cancer in 9. The dose-escalation cohort was almost 85% male with a mean age of about 54 years, ranging from roughly 20 to 80. The paper covers the monotherapy dose-escalation part of the phase I ivuxolimab trial, which included N of about 56 patients. Intravenous ivuxolimab was administered to patients every 2 weeks at six dose levels: 0.01, 0.1, 0.3, 1.5, 3 and 10 mg/kg. Partial responses were achieved by three dose-escalation patients, of whom one had hepatocellular carcinoma and two had cutaneous melanoma. The research as a whole found: Antigen specificity was not determined for the clonally expanded peripheral T cells. Partial responders in the 0.1-3.0 mg/kg groups had among the lowest normalized peripheral clonal expansion, especially among CD8+ T cells. Low levels of normalized T-cell clonal expansion were also seen in some patients who did not respond. At doses from 0.1 to 3.0 mg/kg, clonal expansion was seen in both CD4+ and CD8+ blood T cells between baseline and week 6. After ivuxolimab, expanded clones were on average more numerous among CD8+ T cells than among CD4+ T cells.

The trial excluded patients who had a history of autoimmune disease or were on systemic immunosuppression. Peripheral blood for TCR sequencing was drawn from every dose cohort at baseline, at cycle 4 day 1 and at cycle 7 day 1. The samples were drawn from a first-in-human, open-label, multicenter phase I dose-escalation trial of ivuxolimab. Adults with locally advanced or metastatic melanoma, renal cell, hepatocellular, or head and neck squamous cell carcinoma were enrolled in the trial. Before TCR sequencing, CD4+ T cells and CD8+ T cells from peripheral blood were sorted into separate populations. Regarding this clone: It lacks a known antigen. No qualities accompany the bases; no much larger clone lies one base away.

Genomic DNA was extracted from sorted cells for sequencing of the TCRbeta CDR3 region. The immunoSEQ Assay was used to sequence the TCRbeta CDR3 regions. TCRdb mirrors the immuneACCESS table, restricted to in-frame sequences. Some clones are absent from its copies; in checked studies, under half trace to an unresolved V gene, and the reason for the others is unknown. The sample table records around 62,000 clones; 91% of these occur just once. The ten largest account for about 0.31% of the sample. The source was CD4+ or CD8+ T cells sorted from blood, collected in a trial of the OX40 agonist ivuxolimab. The origin of this receptor is an adult with an advanced solid tumor such as melanoma, head and neck, liver or kidney cancer.

The nucleotides are TGTGCCACCAGCGGGGGGGACGGCAACACTGAAGCTTTCTTT. This gives the protein CATSGGDGNTEAFF. The V and J genes are TRBV15 and TRBJ1-1; matching of 5 bases hints at TRBD1 as the D gene. The junction shows trimming of 5 bases on V and 2 bases on J, plus 12 bases between the germline ends. CDR1 LNHNV and CDR2 YYDKDF were looked up in the germline V gene (reference sequence). The CDR3 runs 14 residues from the cysteine to the phenylalanine. Only the CDR3 DNA stays, 42 bases, in frame from base 1.